A single T cell receptor beta chain is shown here with its context. Its antigen remains unidentified. Then a second PCR, running roughly 6 to 11 cycles, was carried out with a sample-barcoded 5' primer and a J-beta primer mix. There were at least 3 million CDR3-containing paired-end reads obtained from each sample. MiXCR, run by TCRdb on the 5' RACE reads, gives a single entry per CDR3 protein. The sample shows over a million distinct CDR3 sequences, 20% to 25% of them seen only once. The source of the sample is a study of blood T cells in healthy people across ages. Study-level results: Long-lived donors carried more naive CD4+ cells and greater diversity than aged donors.

The CDR3 is 13 amino acids. V was trimmed by 6 bases and J by 3 bases, leaving 11 bases between them. Per germline, CDR1 MNHNY and CDR2 SVGAGI (reference sequence). These data were also filed under a second study, of T cells of mothers and their children. That investigation notes: Each mother gave over 8.5 million TCR beta CDR3 reads; each child, about 2.8 million. An overlap that was slightly higher, though non-significant, was seen in related mother-child pairs versus unrelated pairs.

The sequenced sample consisted of blood. The V call is TRBV6-6, the J call TRBJ2-5; D remains ambiguous. The source of this sequence is a girl aged 2-10 years in good health. This CDR3 reads CASRIRREETQYF. CDR3 sequence (DNA): TGTGCCAGCAGGATTAGACGGGAAGAGACCCAGTACTTC.